This T cell receptor beta chain was found in a study of blood T cell repertoires in acute mononucleosis (dated by TCRdb to between 2020 and 2021). Broadly, across the study: To capture the memory response, convalescent samples were obtained between 5 and 8 months after the acute presentation. A mean blood EBV load of approximately 3.8 log10 genome copies per million B cells was observed during acute infection, and a mean blood EBV load of 2.6 was observed at convalescence. The paper's findings and limits, for the study overall: The cohort comprised only a few donors, so group averages rested on very few individuals. Because only a fraction of each donor's blood was analyzed, sampling error might partly explain the low overlap between acute and convalescent clonotypes. Although only about 9% of unique acute clonotypes carried over into convalescence, these persisting clonotypes made up most of the response, and the remainder were seemingly replaced by new, diverse de novo clonotypes. In TCR repertoire selection for BRLF1 (YVL-BR), TCRalpha CDR3 motifs took on a dominant role, whereas TCRbeta played only a minimal one.

This clone was recorded at least ten times. Because the CDR3's place on the DNA is in doubt, the DNA is left out and the CDR3 is given as listed by TCRdb. Reading the label with the study, this specimen's time point is: convalescence about 6 months (5-8 months) after acute presentation (visit 7). The study tracked CD8 T cell responses to two immunodominant EBV epitopes, BRLF1 109 (YVL-BR) and BMLF1 280 (GLC-BM), over primary infection. A positive serum heterophile antibody test together with EBV viral capsid antigen-specific IgM pointed to primary EBV infection. Magnetic positive selection (MACS) was first used to enrich total CD8 T cells from PBMCs. Live CD3+ CD8+ tetramer+ cells were sorted on a FACSAria III to over 90% purity. Cell sorting used a PE-conjugated tetramer carrying the BRLF1 109-117 peptide. At both acute infection and convalescence, EBV epitope-specific CD8 T cells were tetramer-sorted, and the TCR repertoires of those cells were deep-sequenced directly ex vivo. Donors were a few people aged about 18 to 30 with clinical acute infectious mononucleosis and laboratory evidence of primary EBV infection. Heparinized peripheral blood was drawn at clinical presentation with mononucleosis symptoms and again about 6 months later. PBMCs were isolated by Ficoll-Paque density gradient centrifugation.

For TCR profiling, total RNA from at least 9,500 sorted tetramer+ CD8 T cells was reverse transcribed into cDNA. CDR3 regions were PCR-amplified with primers annealing to V and J regions, and unique molecular identifiers were added to track templates. The immunoSEQ platform, including its sequencing and error-correction standards, was used to profile TCRalpha and TCRbeta chains. The authors' analysis ran thus. Clonal copy numbers were corrected for sequencing and PCR errors, and CDR3s were defined per IMGT conventions. Analysis was restricted to productive rearrangements and performed with immunoSEQ Analyzer versions 2.0 and 3.0, while gene-pairing frequencies underwent further processing in Microsoft Excel. Circos plots were used to visualize V-J pairings, and MEME together with a custom motifSearch program was used to find CDR3 motifs. The probability of generation of TCR sequences was calculated using the OLGA algorithm. Clonotypes found at both visits were termed persistent, clonotypes found only in the acute phase were termed nonpersistent, and clonotypes found only at convalescence were termed de novo. An amino acid clonotype used by more than one donor was defined as a public TCR. The source is immuneACCESS, and TCRdb retained only in-frame sequences with V and J called. Part of the clones is not carried over; for the studies checked, unresolved V genes explain less than half of this, and the remainder is unexplained. Clone size and V and J calls were adopted from that table, with D and trimming inferred from the DNA. The table for this sample lists hundreds of clones; approximately 30% of them were counted only once. The top ten clonotypes cover 57% of the sample.

In the germline V gene, CDR1 corresponds to MDHEN and CDR2 to SYDVKM. From cysteine to phenylalanine, the CDR3 is 16 amino acids long. This specimen consisted of EBV YVL epitope tetramer+ CD8+ T cells sorted from PBMCs, obtained during convalescence from infectious mononucleosis. The intended sense of this specimen's cell subset or site label: CD8 T cells binding a tetramer with EBV BRLF1 109-117 peptide (YVL-BR). The rearrangement combines TRBV28 with TRBJ2-2; the table's D call, TRBD2, was not checked against the DNA. The clonotype comes from a young man with infectious mononucleosis caused by EBV. The CDR3 protein sequence reads: CASSFIYSSTPGSCFF.